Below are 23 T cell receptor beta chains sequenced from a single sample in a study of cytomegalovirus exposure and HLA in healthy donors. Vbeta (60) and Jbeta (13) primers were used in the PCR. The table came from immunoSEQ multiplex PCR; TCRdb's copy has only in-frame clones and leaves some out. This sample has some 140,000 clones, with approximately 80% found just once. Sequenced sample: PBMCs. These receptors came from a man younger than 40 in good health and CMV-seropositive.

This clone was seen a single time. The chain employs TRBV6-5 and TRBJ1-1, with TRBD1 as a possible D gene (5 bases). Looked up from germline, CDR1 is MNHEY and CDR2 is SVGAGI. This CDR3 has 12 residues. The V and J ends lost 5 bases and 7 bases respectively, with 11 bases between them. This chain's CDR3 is CASSPGGGEAFF. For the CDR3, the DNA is TGTGCCAGCAGTCCCGGGGGGGGTGAAGCTTTCTTT.

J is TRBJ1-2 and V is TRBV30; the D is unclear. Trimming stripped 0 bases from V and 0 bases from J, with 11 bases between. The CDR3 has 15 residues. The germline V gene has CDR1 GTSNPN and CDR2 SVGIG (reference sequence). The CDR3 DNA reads TGTGCCTGGAGTGTATTGGCCGTCGCTAACTATGGCTACACCTTC. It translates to CAWSVLAVANYGYTF.

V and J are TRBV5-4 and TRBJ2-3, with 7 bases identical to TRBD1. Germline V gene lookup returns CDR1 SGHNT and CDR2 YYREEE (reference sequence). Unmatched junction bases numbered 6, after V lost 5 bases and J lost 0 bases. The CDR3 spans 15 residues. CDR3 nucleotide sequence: TGTGCCAGCAGACGGACAGGTACCAGCACAGATACGCAGTATTTT. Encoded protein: CASRRTGTSTDTQYF.

CDR3 in DNA: TGTGCCAGCTCACTTAACTACGAGCAGTACTTC. Protein product: CASSLNYEQYF. The chain combines TRBV18 with TRBJ2-7, with unresolved D. The CDR3 loop spans 11 amino acids. CDR1 and CDR2 from the germline V gene are KGHSH and LQKENI. The V and J ends lost 4 bases and 3 bases respectively, with 4 bases between them.

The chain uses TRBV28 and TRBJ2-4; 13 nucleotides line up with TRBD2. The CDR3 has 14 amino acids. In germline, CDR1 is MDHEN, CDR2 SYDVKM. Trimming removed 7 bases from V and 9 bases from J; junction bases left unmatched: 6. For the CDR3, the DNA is TGTGCCAGCATCCAGACTAGCGGGAGGAGCATTCAGTACTTC. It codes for CASIQTSGRSIQYF. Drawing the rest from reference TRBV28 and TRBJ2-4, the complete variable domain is DVKVTQSSRYLVKRTGEKVFLECVQDMDHENMFWYRQDPGLGLRLIYFSYDVKMKEKGDIPEGYSVSREKKERFSLILESASTNQTSMYLCASIQTSGRSIQYFGAGTRLSVL.

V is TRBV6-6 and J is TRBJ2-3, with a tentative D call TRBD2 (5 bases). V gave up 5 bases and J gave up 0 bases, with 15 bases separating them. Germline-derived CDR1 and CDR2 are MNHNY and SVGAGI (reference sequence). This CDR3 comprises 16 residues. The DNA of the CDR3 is TGTGCCAGCAGTCCAGTCCGGCGGACTAGCACAGATACGCAGTATTTT. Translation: CASSPVRRTSTDTQYF.

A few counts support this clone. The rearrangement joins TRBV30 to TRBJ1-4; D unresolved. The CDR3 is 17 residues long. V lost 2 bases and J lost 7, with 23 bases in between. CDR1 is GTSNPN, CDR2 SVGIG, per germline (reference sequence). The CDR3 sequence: CAWSSPLPCRYGEKLFF. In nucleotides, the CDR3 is TGTGCCTGGAGTTCCCCGTTGCCGTGTCGGTACGGTGAAAAACTGTTTTTT.

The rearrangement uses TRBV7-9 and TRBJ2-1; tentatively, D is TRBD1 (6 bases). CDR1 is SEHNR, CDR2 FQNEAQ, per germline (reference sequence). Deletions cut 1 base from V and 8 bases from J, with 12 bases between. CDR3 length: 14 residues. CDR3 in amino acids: CASSLGVGGDEQFF. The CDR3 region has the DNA TGTGCCAGCAGCTTAGGGGTAGGGGGAGATGAGCAGTTCTTC. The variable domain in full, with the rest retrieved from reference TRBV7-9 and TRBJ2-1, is DTGVSQNPRHKITKRGQNVTFRCDPISEHNRLYWYRQTLGQGPEFLTYFQNEAQLEKSRLLSDRFSAERPKGSFSTLEIQRTEQGDSAMYLCASSLGVGGDEQFFGPGTRLTVL.

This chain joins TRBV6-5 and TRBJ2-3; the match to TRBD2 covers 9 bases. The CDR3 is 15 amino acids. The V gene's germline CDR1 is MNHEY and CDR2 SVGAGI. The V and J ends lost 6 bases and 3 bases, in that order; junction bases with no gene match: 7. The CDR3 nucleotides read TGTGCCAGCAGCCAAACGACTAGCGGAACAGATACGCAGTATTTT. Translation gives CASSQTTSGTDTQYF.

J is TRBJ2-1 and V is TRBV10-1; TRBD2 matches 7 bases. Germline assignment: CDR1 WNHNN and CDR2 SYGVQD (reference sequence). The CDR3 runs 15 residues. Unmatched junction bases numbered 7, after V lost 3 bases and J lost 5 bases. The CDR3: CASSDAGAGDNEQFF. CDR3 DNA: TGCGCCAGCAGTGACGCGGGAGCCGGGGACAATGAGCAGTTCTTC.

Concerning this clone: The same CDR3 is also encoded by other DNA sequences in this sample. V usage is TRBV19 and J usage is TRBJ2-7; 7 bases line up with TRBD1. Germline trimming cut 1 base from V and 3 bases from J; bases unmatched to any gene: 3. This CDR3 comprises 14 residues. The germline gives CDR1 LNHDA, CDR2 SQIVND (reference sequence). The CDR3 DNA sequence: TGTGCCAGTAGTATAGCAGGGGGAAACTACGAGCAGTACTTC. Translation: CASSIAGGNYEQYF.

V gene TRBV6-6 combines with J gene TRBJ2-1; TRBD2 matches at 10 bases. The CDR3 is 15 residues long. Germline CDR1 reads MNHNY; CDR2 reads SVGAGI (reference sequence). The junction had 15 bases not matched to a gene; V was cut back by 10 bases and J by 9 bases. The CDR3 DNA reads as TGTGCCACGAAGGAACTAGCGGGATTGTTCAGTGAGCAGTTCTTC. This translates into CATKELAGLFSEQFF.

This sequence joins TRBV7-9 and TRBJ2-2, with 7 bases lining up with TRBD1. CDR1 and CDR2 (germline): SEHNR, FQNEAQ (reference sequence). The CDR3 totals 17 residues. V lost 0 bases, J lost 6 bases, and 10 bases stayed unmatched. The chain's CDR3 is CASSLAFPGGRSGELFF. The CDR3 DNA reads TGTGCCAGCAGCTTAGCGTTCCCAGGGGGAAGGTCCGGGGAGCTGTTTTTT.

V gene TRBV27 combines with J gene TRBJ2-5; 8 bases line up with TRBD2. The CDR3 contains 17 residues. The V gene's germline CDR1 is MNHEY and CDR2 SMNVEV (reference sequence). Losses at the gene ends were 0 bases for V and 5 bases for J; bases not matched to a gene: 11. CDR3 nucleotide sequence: TGTGCCAGCAGTTTATCGGTCCGGTCTAGCGGGTTGGAGACCCAGTACTTC. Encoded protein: CASSLSVRSSGLETQYF.

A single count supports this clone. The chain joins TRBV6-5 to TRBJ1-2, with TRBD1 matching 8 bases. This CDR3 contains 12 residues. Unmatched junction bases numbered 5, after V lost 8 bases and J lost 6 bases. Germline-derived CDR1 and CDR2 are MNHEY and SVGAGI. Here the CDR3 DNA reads TGTGCCAGCGGACGGACAGGGAATGGCTACACCTTC. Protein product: CASGRTGNGYTF.

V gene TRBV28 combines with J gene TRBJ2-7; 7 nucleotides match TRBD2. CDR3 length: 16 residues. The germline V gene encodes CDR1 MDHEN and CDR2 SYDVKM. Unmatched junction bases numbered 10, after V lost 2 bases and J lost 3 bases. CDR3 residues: CASSLSVGLVLYEQYF. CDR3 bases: TGTGCCAGCAGTTTAAGTGTTGGACTAGTACTCTACGAGCAGTACTTC.

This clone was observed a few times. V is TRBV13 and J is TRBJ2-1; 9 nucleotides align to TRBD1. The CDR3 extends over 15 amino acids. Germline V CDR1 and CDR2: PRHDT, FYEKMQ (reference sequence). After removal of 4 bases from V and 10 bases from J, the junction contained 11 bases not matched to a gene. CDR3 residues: CASSSSGTGLFEQFF. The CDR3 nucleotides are TGTGCCAGCAGCTCCTCCGGGACAGGGCTCTTCGAGCAGTTCTTC.

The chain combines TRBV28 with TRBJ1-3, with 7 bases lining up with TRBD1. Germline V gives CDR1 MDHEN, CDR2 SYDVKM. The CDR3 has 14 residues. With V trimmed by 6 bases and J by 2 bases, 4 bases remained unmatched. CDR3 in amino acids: CASRTGYPGNTIYF. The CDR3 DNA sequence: TGTGCCAGCAGGACAGGGTACCCTGGAAACACCATATATTTT.

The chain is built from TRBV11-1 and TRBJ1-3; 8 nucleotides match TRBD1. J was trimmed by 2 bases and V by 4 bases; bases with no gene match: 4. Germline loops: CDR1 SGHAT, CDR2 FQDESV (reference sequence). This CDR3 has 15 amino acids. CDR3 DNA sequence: TGTGCCAGCAGCTCTTCGACAGGGGCTGGAAACACCATATATTTT. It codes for CASSSSTGAGNTIYF. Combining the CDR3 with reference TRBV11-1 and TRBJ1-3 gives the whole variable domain EAEVAQSPRYKITEKSQAVAFWCDPISGHATLYWYRQILGQGPELLVQFQDESVVDDSQLPKDRFSAERLKGVDSTLKIQPAELGDSAMYLCASSSSTGAGNTIYFGEGSWLTVV.

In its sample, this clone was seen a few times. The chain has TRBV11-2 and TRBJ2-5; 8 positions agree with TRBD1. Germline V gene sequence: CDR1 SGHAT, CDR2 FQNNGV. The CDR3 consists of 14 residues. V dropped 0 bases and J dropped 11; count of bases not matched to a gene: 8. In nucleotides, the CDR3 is TGTGCCAGCAGCTTAGAAGGACAGGGCCAAGAGCAGTACTTC. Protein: CASSLEGQGQEQYF.

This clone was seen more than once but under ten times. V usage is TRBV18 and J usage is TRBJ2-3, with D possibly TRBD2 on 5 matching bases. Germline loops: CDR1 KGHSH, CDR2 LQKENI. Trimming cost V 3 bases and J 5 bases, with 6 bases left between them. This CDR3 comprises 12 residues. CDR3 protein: CASSPGVDTQYF. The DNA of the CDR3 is TGTGCCAGCTCACCCGGGGTAGATACGCAGTATTTT.

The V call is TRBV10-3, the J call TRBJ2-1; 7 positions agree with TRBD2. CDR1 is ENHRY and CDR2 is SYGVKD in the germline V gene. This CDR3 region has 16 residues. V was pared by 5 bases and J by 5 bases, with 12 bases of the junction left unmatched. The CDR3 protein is CAISPLGGSRDNEQFF. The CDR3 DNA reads TGTGCCATCAGTCCGTTAGGCGGGAGTCGGGACAATGAGCAGTTCTTC.

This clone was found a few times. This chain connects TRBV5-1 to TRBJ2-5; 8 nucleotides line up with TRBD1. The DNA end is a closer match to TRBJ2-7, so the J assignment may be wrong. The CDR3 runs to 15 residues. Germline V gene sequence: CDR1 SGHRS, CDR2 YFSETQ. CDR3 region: CASSPWTGFSYEQYF. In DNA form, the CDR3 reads TGCGCCAGCAGCCCCTGGACAGGGTTCTCCTACGAGCAGTACTTC.